The 12 T cell receptor beta chains in this list originate from one sample, sequenced in a study of identical twins. TCRdb re-called the 5' RACE reads with MiXCR, one entry per CDR3 protein. The sample shows some 660,000 distinct CDR3 sequences, around 8.6% of them seen only once. These data were likewise used in another study, on yellow fever vaccine responses in identical twins.

The sequenced sample consisted of PBMCs. The receptors were gathered from a woman younger than 35 in good health.

This clonotype was seen repeatedly, ten times or more. The chain links TRBV6-2 or TRBV6-3 to TRBJ2-1; D unclear. The CDR3 consists of 13 residues. Germline V CDR1 and CDR2: MNHEY, SVGEGT. V lost 4 bases and J lost 0, with 4 bases in between. CDR3 nucleotide sequence: TGTGCCAGCAGTTGGGCCTCCTACAATGAGCAGTTCTTC. Translated: CASSWASYNEQFF.

This rearrangement joins TRBV3-1 to TRBJ2-2; maybe TRBD2 (5 bases). The CDR3 is 14 amino acids. Germline V CDR1 and CDR2: LGHDT, YNNKEL (reference sequence). The germline V and J ends were trimmed by 0 bases and 10 bases, with 12 bases remaining between them. CDR3 protein: CASSQDWSGPELFF. Here the CDR3 DNA reads TGTGCCAGCAGCCAAGATTGGAGCGGTCCGGAGCTGTTTTTT.

The rearrangement links TRBV9 to TRBJ2-2, with D perhaps matching TRBD1 (6 bases). The CDR3 extends over 16 amino acids. Trimming left V 3 bases short and J 0 bases short, with 12 bases between. Germline-derived CDR1 and CDR2 are SGDLS and YYNGEE. CDR3 loop: CASSAETGPNTGELFF. In nucleotides, the CDR3 is TGTGCCAGCAGCGCCGAGACAGGTCCGAACACCGGGGAGCTGTTTTTT. The whole variable domain, remainder taken from reference TRBV9 and TRBJ2-2, is DSGVTQTPKHLITATGQRVTLRCSPRSGDLSVYWYQQSLDQGLQFLIQYYNGEERAKGNILERFSAQQFPDLHSELNLSSLELGDSALYFCASSAETGPNTGELFFGEGSRLTVL.

This clonotype was seen a handful of times. The chain recombines TRBV16 with TRBJ2-4; possibly TRBD2 for D (5 bases). V was clipped by 5 bases and J by 3 bases, with 14 bases between them. The length of the CDR3 is 15 residues. In germline, CDR1 is KGHSY, CDR2 FQNENV. The CDR3 DNA reads as TGTGCCAGCAGCAGTACGGTGGGAGACAAAAACATTCAGTACTTC. Translated, it gives CASSSTVGDKNIQYF.

This clonotype was observed a handful of times. In DNA form, the CDR3 reads TGTGCCAGCAGGGAAATAGGCCTGATGGAGACCCAGTACTTC. This codes for CASREIGLMETQYF. The chain couples TRBV2 to TRBJ2-5; D remains unclear. This CDR3 is 14 amino acids long. V was cut by 6 bases and J by 5 bases, with 16 bases left in between. The germline V gene encodes CDR1 SNHLY and CDR2 FYNNEI.

This clonotype was seen at least ten times. This chain connects TRBV27 to TRBJ1-2, with 7 positions matching TRBD1. V shed 3 bases, J shed 0 bases, and the junction held 4 bases outside the gene matches. Germline V gene sequence: CDR1 MNHEY, CDR2 SMNVEV (reference sequence). The CDR3 is made up of 15 amino acids. The CDR3 DNA reads TGTGCCAGCAGTTTGGGACAGCCGGCTAACTATGGCTACACCTTC. Its protein product is CASSLGQPANYGYTF.

At least ten counts were recorded for this clonotype. The rearrangement links TRBV11-2 to TRBJ1-2; no reliable D call. The CDR3 extends over 12 amino acids. Per germline, CDR1 SGHAT and CDR2 FQNNGV. Trimming removed 1 base at V and 10 bases at J, with 10 bases between. The DNA for the CDR3 is TGTGCCAGCAGCTTAGTAAGCCGTTTCTACACCTTC. This encodes CASSLVSRFYTF.

This clonotype was seen more than once but under ten times. The J gene is TRBJ2-7, the V gene TRBV27; perhaps TRBD2 as D (6 bases). The CDR3 is made up of 14 amino acids. V was clipped by 3 bases and J by 0 bases, with 9 bases between them. CDR1 and CDR2 from the germline V gene are MNHEY and SMNVEV (reference sequence). The CDR3 is CASSFRGYSYEQYF. CDR3 DNA sequence: TGTGCCAGCAGTTTTCGGGGGTACTCCTACGAGCAGTACTTC.

This clonotype was seen once. This chain links TRBV6-1 with TRBJ1-6, with no clear D. The V end lost 4 bases, the J end lost 6 bases, and 10 bases lay between the germline ends. The CDR3 is made up of 14 amino acids. In germline, CDR1 is MNHNS, CDR2 SASEGT. As DNA, the CDR3 is TGTGCCAGCAGTGTCGTTGGGCTTAATTCACCCCTCCACTTT. Its protein is CASSVVGLNSPLHF.

This clonotype was seen repeatedly, ten times or more. The chain recombines TRBV7-9 with TRBJ2-1; 9 positions match TRBD1. This CDR3 has 13 amino acids. Germline CDR1 is SEHNR and CDR2 is FQNEAQ (reference sequence). In nucleotides, the CDR3 is TGTGCGTGTGACAGGGGGACCTACAATGAGCAGTTCTTC. The encoded protein is CACDRGTYNEQFF.

This clonotype came up once. This sequence joins TRBV27 and TRBJ2-7, with unresolved D. Trimming left V 2 bases short and J 2 bases short, with 13 bases between. Germline loops: CDR1 MNHEY, CDR2 SMNVEV (reference sequence). CDR3 length: 15 amino acids. The CDR3 region has the DNA TGTGCCAGCAGTTTAAACAGCCGGCCCACCTACGAGCAGTACTTC. Encoded protein: CASSLNSRPTYEQYF.

This clonotype was counted ten times or more. The chain combines TRBV12-3 or TRBV12-4 with TRBJ2-4, with D possibly matching TRBD1 (5 bases). This CDR3 spans 15 amino acids. Trimming took off 3 bases at V and 1 base at J, with 10 bases between the two ends. As DNA, the CDR3 is TGTGCCAGCAGTTTTGGTGGGGCCGCCAAAAACATTCAGTACTTC. The encoded protein is CASSFGGAAKNIQYF.